This section outlines one TCR beta chain sequence together with its context. Its antigen remains unidentified. This specimen comes from a study of beta chain features in type 1 diabetes. Study in general: Cell yields, gender and age were comparable in patients and healthy donors. Overall study findings and caveats: Type 1 diabetes patients had TCRB CDR3s that were shorter (moderately but significantly so) in all four CD4+ subsets. Fewer junction insertions and more nucleotide deletions appeared in type 1 diabetes patients.

Every bit of the isolated RNA underwent reverse transcription, so sequencing read expressed TCRB transcripts. The table came from immunoSEQ multiplex PCR; TCRdb's copy has only in-frame clones and leaves some out. The repertoire holds roughly 700,000 clones, with roughly an eighth as singletons. It was via CD45RO/CCR7/CD25/CD127/CD95/CD27 that CD4+ naive, central memory, regulatory and stem cell-like memory cells were sorted. Purities in excess of 95% were seen in all sorted populations. This clonotype was sampled from a man younger than 35 with type 1 diabetes. The material sequenced was naive CD4+ T cells from blood.

The CDR3 coding sequence is TGTGCCAGCAGCTTGACTAGCGTAAACATTCAGTACTTC. Protein product: CASSLTSVNIQYF. The gene calls are TRBV5-6 and TRBJ2-4; the match to TRBD2 covers 7 bases. Germline V lookup: CDR1 SGHDT, CDR2 YYEEEE. J lost 6 bases, V lost 1 base, and 1 base had no gene match. The CDR3 is made up of 13 amino acids. The full variable domain, rest sourced from reference TRBV5-6 and TRBJ2-4, is DAGVTQSPTHLIKTRGQQVTLRCSPKSGHDTVSWYQQALGQGPQFIFQYYEEEERQRGNFPDRFSGHQFPNYSSELNVNALLLGDSALYLCASSLTSVNIQYFGAGTRLSVL.